One sample yielded the 18 T cell receptor beta chains listed below, sequenced in a study of Graves' ophthalmopathy and Graves' hyperthyroidism (dated by TCRdb to the late 2010s). The instrument was an Illumina HiSeq 2000. For repertoire sequencing, TCR beta CDR3 regions were amplified from RNA transcripts. A first-round RT-PCR used HTBI primers with the Qiagen OneStep RT-PCR kit, followed by a second-round multiplex PCR, size selection and purification. TCRdb ran its own pipeline on the public reads, namely fastp trimming at Q25 and MiXCR clone calling, and kept in-frame beta chains. Each entry merges the rows of one CDR3 protein and shows their most common DNA and genes. The sample table contains approximately 700,000 distinct CDR3 sequences; only one count was recorded for 40% of them. Clones ranked in the top ten supply 44% of the sample. The sequenced sample consisted of peripheral blood. The receptors come from an adult man with Graves' ophthalmopathy.

The chain joins TRBV20-1 to TRBJ1-5; TRBD1 agrees at 9 bases. V trimming: 5 bases; J trimming: 5 bases; junction bases outside the gene matches: 7. This CDR3 is 14 amino acids long. The germline CDR1 and CDR2 sequences are DFQATT and SNEGSKA (reference sequence). The CDR3 here is CSAPGTGYDQPQHF. The CDR3 DNA reads TGCAGTGCTCCCGGGACAGGGTATGATCAGCCCCAGCATTTT.

The CDR3, as DNA: TGTGCCATCGGCCGAGGGCAAGAGACCCAGCATTTT. Translation: CAIGRGQETQHF. The rearrangement links TRBV10-3 to TRBJ1-5; no clear D. V was cut by 8 bases and J by 11 bases, with 16 bases left in between. Germline V gene sequence: CDR1 ENHRY, CDR2 SYGVKD. The CDR3 consists of 12 residues.

CDR3 loop: CASSQNRADGELFF. CDR3 coding DNA: TGTGCCAGCAGCCAAAACAGGGCGGACGGGGAGCTGTTTTTT. This chain joins TRBV25-1 and TRBJ2-2; the D gene is possibly TRBD1 (6 bases). Trimming pared 6 bases from V and 7 bases from J, leaving 15 bases between. The CDR3 extends over 14 amino acids. Looked up from germline, CDR1 is MGHDK and CDR2 is SYGVNS.

This clonotype was picked up a small number of times. The chain links TRBV20-1 to TRBJ2-7, with D possibly TRBD1 on 5 matching bases. V dropped 3 bases and J dropped 7 bases, with 19 bases sitting between them. This CDR3 is 14 amino acids long. CDR1 DFQATT and CDR2 SNEGSKA come from the germline V gene (reference sequence). CDR3 protein: CSASSRAGQSEQYF. The CDR3 DNA reads as TGCAGTGCTAGCAGTCGGGCAGGGCAGAGTGAGCAGTACTTC.

This clonotype has at least ten counts. The chain employs TRBV10-2 and TRBJ1-3; D ambiguous. Per the germline V gene, CDR1 is WSHSY and CDR2 is SAAADI. Trimming shortened V by 4 bases and J by 2 bases, and 12 bases separated the two germline ends. The CDR3 is 15 residues long. The CDR3 DNA follows: TGCGCCAGCAGTGGGATCCCCAATGCTGGAAACACCATATATTTT. Residues: CASSGIPNAGNTIYF.

The gene calls are TRBV9 and TRBJ2-2, with TRBD2 as a possible D gene (6 bases). This CDR3 is 16 amino acids long. CDR1 and CDR2 (germline): SGDLS, YYNGEE. V lost 0 bases, J lost 2 bases, and 11 bases lay in between. The CDR3 protein is CASSVGPSANTGELFF. CDR3 coding DNA: TGTGCCAGCAGCGTAGGCCCTAGCGCCAACACCGGGGAGCTGTTTTTT. Full variable domain (missing parts from reference TRBV9 and TRBJ2-2): DSGVTQTPKHLITATGQRVTLRCSPRSGDLSVYWYQQSLDQGLQFLIQYYNGEERAKGNILERFSAQQFPDLHSELNLSSLELGDSALYFCASSVGPSANTGELFFGEGSRLTVL.

The rearrangement joins TRBV10-3 to TRBJ2-7; 9 nucleotides align to TRBD1. The germline V gene encodes CDR1 ENHRY and CDR2 SYGVKD. The V and J ends lost 3 bases and 3 bases, in that order; junction bases with no gene match: 3. CDR3 length: 14 residues. Here the CDR3 DNA reads TGTGCCATCAGTGAAGGGGACAGGGACTACGAGCAGTACTTC. It codes for CAISEGDRDYEQYF.

V usage is TRBV10-3 and J usage is TRBJ2-7; D is unclear. Germline lookup yields CDR1 ENHRY and CDR2 SYGVKD. V was clipped by 3 bases and J by 5 bases, with 11 bases between them. This CDR3 has 13 residues. The CDR3 sequence: CAISERGYDEQYF. CDR3 nucleotides: TGTGCCATCAGTGAAAGAGGATACGACGAGCAGTACTTC.

The table lists this clonotype with a few counts. This chain connects TRBV7-9 to TRBJ1-1, with TRBD1 identical over 8 bases. In germline, CDR1 is SEHNR, CDR2 FQNEAQ (reference sequence). This CDR3 region has 17 residues. V was clipped by 5 bases and J by 4 bases; unmatched bases: 15. The CDR3 region is CASSLPGQVGWRTEAFF. For the CDR3, the DNA is TGTGCCAGCAGCCTACCGGGACAGGTAGGATGGCGCACTGAAGCTTTCTTT.

The chain combines TRBV10-3 with TRBJ1-5; 9 bases align to TRBD1. V trimming: 6 bases; J trimming: 2 bases; junction bases outside the gene matches: 8. Germline lookup yields CDR1 ENHRY and CDR2 SYGVKD. The CDR3 covers 16 residues. CDR3 loop: CAIRPGQGRGNQPQHF. The CDR3 DNA is TGTGCCATCAGGCCGGGACAGGGTAGGGGCAATCAGCCCCAGCATTTT.

This chain uses TRBV29-1 with TRBJ1-2; TRBD1 might be the D (5 bases). V was trimmed by 6 bases and J by 3 bases, leaving 17 bases between them. The length of the CDR3 is 14 residues. CDR1 and CDR2 from the germline V gene are SQVTM and ANQGSEA. CDR3 protein: CSVAEFGGDYGYTF. The CDR3 coding sequence is TGCAGCGTCGCGGAATTCGGGGGAGACTATGGCTACACCTTC.

This clonotype was seen more than once but under ten times. This chain links TRBV19 with TRBJ1-4, with 7 bases identical to TRBD1. The length of the CDR3 is 14 residues. V was pared by 6 bases and J by 9 bases, with 10 bases of the junction left unmatched. The germline gives CDR1 LNHDA, CDR2 SQIVND (reference sequence). The CDR3 protein is CASSATGDSQKLFF. The CDR3 DNA sequence: TGTGCCAGTAGCGCTACAGGGGACTCTCAAAAACTGTTTTTT.

The chain couples TRBV10-2 to TRBJ1-1; D not certain. Germline assignment: CDR1 WSHSY and CDR2 SAAADI. This CDR3 is 14 amino acids long. The V and J ends lost 2 bases and 1 base respectively, with 8 bases between them. The CDR3 DNA reads TGCGCCAGCAGTGAGGTAGCGGGGAACACTGAAGCTTTCTTT. This translates into CASSEVAGNTEAFF.

The CDR3 coding sequence is TGTGCCAGCAGCGTAGGAGTATCCCTCGGTCAGCCCCAGCATTTT. This encodes CASSVGVSLGQPQHF. V and J are TRBV9 and TRBJ1-5; D is unclear. Germline CDR1 is SGDLS and CDR2 is YYNGEE. The CDR3 extends over 15 amino acids. Trimming shortened V by 0 bases and J by 6 bases, and 13 bases separated the two germline ends.

The chain recombines TRBV2 with TRBJ1-2; D perhaps matches TRBD1 (5 bases). The germline V gene encodes CDR1 SNHLY and CDR2 FYNNEI. The ends were cut back, 5 bases at V and 4 bases at J, with 14 bases in the middle. The CDR3 is 14 residues long. The CDR3 bases are TGTGCCAGCAGTTCAACAGGTCTCGGCTATGGCTACACCTTC. This encodes CASSSTGLGYGYTF.

This clonotype was observed many times. A read error may produce the germline difference seen at one junction end. This chain joins TRBV7-9 and TRBJ2-5, with D unclear. This CDR3 region has 13 residues. Germline lookup yields CDR1 SEHNR and CDR2 FQNEAQ (reference sequence). CDR3: CASSQVLGETQYF. The CDR3 coding sequence is TGCGCCAGCAGCCAAGTGCTCGGTGAGACCCAGTACTTC.

The gene calls are TRBV29-1 and TRBJ2-4, with unresolved D. CDR3 length: 12 residues. The germline CDR1 and CDR2 sequences are SQVTM and ANQGSEA. Trimming took off 4 bases at V and 0 bases at J, with 4 bases between the two ends. DNA for the CDR3: TGCAGCGTTGGGGGAGCCAAAAACATTCAGTACTTC. Its protein product is CSVGGAKNIQYF. Full variable domain (remainder filled in from reference TRBV29-1 and TRBJ2-4): SAVISQKPSRDICQRGTSLTIQCQVDSQVTMMFWYRQQPGQSLTLIATANQGSEATYESGFVIDKFPISRPNLTFSTLTVSNMSPEDSSIYLCSVGGAKNIQYFGAGTRLSVL.

A few counts support this clonotype. This rearrangement joins TRBV4-3 to TRBJ2-7; tentative D call: TRBD2 (5 bases). This CDR3 has 14 residues. Germline lookup yields CDR1 LGHNA and CDR2 YSLEER. Trimming pared 3 bases from V and 3 bases from J, leaving 12 bases between. The CDR3 sequence is CASSQGNEGYEQYF. The CDR3 coding sequence is TGCGCCAGCAGCCAGGGGAACGAGGGCTACGAGCAGTACTTC.